This T cell receptor beta chain was sequenced for a study of blood T cell repertoires in COVID-19. Across the study: Sites across the United States, Italy and Spain contributed samples from acute and convalescent COVID-19. PBMCs, B-cell-depleted T cells, or T cells provided the cDNA or gDNA that made up the material.

As originally analysed: Estimates of nucleated cell counts were drawn from the amplification of reference gene primers. Sequencing was performed with immunoSEQ multiplex PCR; in TCRdb, only in-frame clones are kept and a portion is missing. That table gives V, J and clone size, and the DNA gave D and trimming. Seen here are over 130,000 clones, 70% to 90% observed once, and the top ten hold around 28%. V lost 3 bases and J 0 bases, leaving 12 bases between the germline ends. The CDR3 runs 16 residues. In germline, CDR1 is MDHEN, CDR2 SYDVKM. This receptor was taken from a human donor in a cohort sampled during active COVID-19. The material sequenced was peripheral blood. The genes are TRBV28 and TRBJ1-3; maybe TRBD1 (5 bases). This CDR3 is CASSLGREGSGNTIYF. The CDR3 coding sequence is TGTGCCAGCAGTTTGGGCAGGGAAGGCTCTGGAAACACCATATATTTT.